The rows below give T cell receptor beta chains drawn from one sample of a study of cytotoxic CD8 clonotypes in ibrutinib-treated CLL. The repertoire was sequenced with immunoSEQ multiplex PCR; TCRdb's copy has only in-frame clones and lacks some. Among roughly 150,000 clones listed, approximately 80% were seen once. This specimen was PBMCs, taken after 12 months of ibrutinib treatment. These receptors all stem from a human donor with chronic lymphocytic leukemia. The CDR3 runs from the conserved cysteine through the conserved F or W. The order of the fields is CDR3 DNA, CDR3 protein, D gene, V gene, J gene, clone size. D genes are given only for firm matches. Clone size is not always given. Where it is, it says once, few, many or a class for expanded clones.

DNA: TGTGCCAGCAGTTTGACCGGGATGACTGGAAACACCATATATTTT
CDR3: CASSLTGMTGNTIYF
D: -
V: TRBV28
J: TRBJ1-3
size: -

DNA: TGTGCCAGCAGTTTGGCCGCCAGGGACTACGAGCAGTACTTC
CDR3: CASSLAARDYEQYF
D: -
V: TRBV27
J: TRBJ2-7
size: -

DNA: TGTGCCAGCAGCTTAGATCGGGGACAGGGGGCCCGCTCTGGAAACACCATATATTTT
CDR3: CASSLDRGQGARSGNTIYF
D: TRBD1
V: TRBV11-2
J: TRBJ1-3
size: -

DNA: TGTGCCAGCTCACCTGACCTTAACAGGGTGCAGCCCCAGCATTTT
CDR3: CASSPDLNRVQPQHF
D: -
V: TRBV18
J: TRBJ1-5
size: -

DNA: TGTGCCAGCAGCGTAGGCGAGGGAAACACCATATATTTT
CDR3: CASSVGEGNTIYF
D: -
V: TRBV9
J: TRBJ1-3
size: -

DNA: TGCGCCAGCAGTCCACCCTACCAGATGATCCTGTCTAGCGGGGGCTACGAGCAGTACTTC
CDR3: CASSPPYQMILSSGGYEQYF
D: TRBD2
V: TRBV4-1
J: TRBJ2-7
size: -

DNA: TGCAGCGCATATCCTTCAGCGGGGGAAGAGACCCAGTACTTC
CDR3: CSAYPSAGEETQYF
D: TRBD2
V: TRBV29-1
J: TRBJ2-5
size: -

DNA: TGTGCCAGCTCTCCGAGCGGGCAAGAGACCCAGTACTTC
CDR3: CASSPSGQETQYF
D: -
V: TRBV18
J: TRBJ2-5
size: -

DNA: TGTGCCAGTAGTTCTCGTCGGGGGGGAGGTATGAGGGCTGAAGCTTTCTTT
CDR3: CASSSRRGGGMRAEAFF
D: -
V: TRBV19
J: TRBJ1-1
size: -

DNA: TGTGCCAGCAGCCCTGGCTTACCGGGACTAGCGGGAGTAGGGTACGAGCAGTACTTC
CDR3: CASSPGLPGLAGVGYEQYF
D: TRBD2
V: TRBV28
J: TRBJ2-7
size: -

DNA: TGTGCCAGTAGACAGGGACAGACCCCATTATTTGGCCTCAGAAACATTCAGTACTTC
CDR3: CASRQGQTPLFGLRNIQYF
D: TRBD1
V: TRBV19
J: TRBJ2-4
size: -

DNA: TGTGCCAGCAGCGCTGAGGACCCCTCCTACAATGAGCAGTTCTTC
CDR3: CASSAEDPSYNEQFF
D: -
V: TRBV2
J: TRBJ2-1
size: -

DNA: TGTGCCAGCAGTGACCGCATCCGGGGCACCGGGGAGCTGTTTTTT
CDR3: CASSDRIRGTGELFF
D: -
V: TRBV25-1
J: TRBJ2-2
size: -

DNA: TGTGCCAGCAGCTTAGTGGCTAACCCTAACAATGAGCAGTTCTTC
CDR3: CASSLVANPNNEQFF
D: -
V: TRBV7-2
J: TRBJ2-1
size: few

DNA: TGCAGCCATGCCATAGGAGGGGCAAATGAGCAGTTCTTC
CDR3: CSHAIGGANEQFF
D: -
V: TRBV29-1
J: TRBJ2-1
size: -

DNA: TGTGCCAGTGGGCAAGCGGGAGGGTACAATGAGCAGTTCTTC
CDR3: CASGQAGGYNEQFF
D: TRBD2
V: TRBV19
J: TRBJ2-1
size: many

DNA: TGTGCCAGCAGCTTAGGAGATGGGGGGCTCTACGAGCAGTACTTC
CDR3: CASSLGDGGLYEQYF
D: -
V: TRBV7-2
J: TRBJ2-7
size: -

DNA: TGTGCCTGGAGTCTGGGGACAGGGAAAAAACTGTTTTTT
CDR3: CAWSLGTGKKLFF
D: TRBD1
V: TRBV30
J: TRBJ1-4
size: -

DNA: TGTGCCAGCAGCTTTCTGTTACAGGGGAACACTGAAGCTTTCTTT
CDR3: CASSFLLQGNTEAFF
D: -
V: TRBV5-4
J: TRBJ1-1
size: -

DNA: TGCGCCAGCAGCCGGGGAACGACTGGGACTAATGAAAAACTGTTTTTT
CDR3: CASSRGTTGTNEKLFF
D: -
V: TRBV4-1
J: TRBJ1-4
size: -

DNA: TGTGCCAGCAGTTCCCCGGTCACGAGGGAGAAAGAAAAACTGTTTTTT
CDR3: CASSSPVTREKEKLFF
D: -
V: TRBV28
J: TRBJ1-4
size: -

DNA: TGTGCCAGCAGCACAGGGGGCGCAGATACGCAGTATTTT
CDR3: CASSTGGADTQYF
D: TRBD1
V: TRBV27
J: TRBJ2-3
size: -

DNA: TGTGCCAGCAGCCAAAGGAAAGCGGGAGGGTCCTACAATGAGCAGTTCTTC
CDR3: CASSQRKAGGSYNEQFF
D: TRBD2
V: TRBV14
J: TRBJ2-1
size: -

DNA: TGTGCCAGCGGGGACAGCAGAACCGGGGAGCTGTTTTTT
CDR3: CASGDSRTGELFF
D: TRBD1
V: TRBV6-5
J: TRBJ2-2
size: -

DNA: TGTGCCAGCAGCTCCGGTGTGGGGGCACTGATTCGGACCGGGGAGCTGTTTTTT
CDR3: CASSSGVGALIRTGELFF
D: -
V: TRBV7-9
J: TRBJ2-2
size: -

DNA: TGCGCCAGCAGCGAAACTAGCGGGGGAAGCACCGGGGAGCTGTTTTTT
CDR3: CASSETSGGSTGELFF
D: TRBD2
V: TRBV5-1
J: TRBJ2-2
size: -

DNA: TGTGCCAGCAGCCCCCGAGCAGATACGCAGTATTTT
CDR3: CASSPRADTQYF
D: -
V: TRBV11-2
J: TRBJ2-3
size: once

DNA: TGTGCCAGCGCCTCCAGGGGGGAGGCTTACAATGAGCAGTTCTTC
CDR3: CASASRGEAYNEQFF
D: -
V: TRBV7-2
J: TRBJ2-1
size: once

DNA: TGTGCCAGCAGTTACGGGGGGGGAACTGAAGCTTTCTTT
CDR3: CASSYGGGTEAFF
D: -
V: TRBV6-6
J: TRBJ1-1
size: -

DNA: TGTGCCAGCAGCTTGCAACCCCCTCACAGGGCAGGGGAGACCCAGTACTTC
CDR3: CASSLQPPHRAGETQYF
D: -
V: TRBV5-6
J: TRBJ2-5
size: -

DNA: TGTGCCAGCAGCGTAGGCCTGGATACGCAGTATTTT
CDR3: CASSVGLDTQYF
D: -
V: TRBV9
J: TRBJ2-3
size: once

DNA: TGTGCCAGCAGCGTAGGAAGGGGGCGCGCGGGCGAGCAGTACTTC
CDR3: CASSVGRGRAGEQYF
D: TRBD1
V: TRBV9
J: TRBJ2-7
size: -

DNA: TGTGCCAGCAGCCCGCCGGGACTAGCGGGAGGCACCGGGGAGCTGTTTTTT
CDR3: CASSPPGLAGGTGELFF
D: TRBD2
V: TRBV7-2
J: TRBJ2-2
size: -

DNA: TGTGCCAGCAGCCACCGGACAGCCTACGAGCAGTACTTC
CDR3: CASSHRTAYEQYF
D: -
V: TRBV7-9
J: TRBJ2-7
size: -

DNA: TGTGCCAGCAGCCTTGGGGGCGCCGAGCAGTACTTC
CDR3: CASSLGGAEQYF
D: -
V: TRBV5-4
J: TRBJ2-7
size: -

DNA: TGTGCCAGCAGCGTCTCCGAGGGGGGGACAGGGACTGCAACTAATGAAAAACTGTTTTTT
CDR3: CASSVSEGGTGTATNEKLFF
D: TRBD1
V: TRBV9
J: TRBJ1-4
size: -

DNA: TGTGCCAGCAGTGAATGGTTAGGGACAGACGGCCAGCCCCAGCATTTT
CDR3: CASSEWLGTDGQPQHF
D: TRBD1
V: TRBV6-1
J: TRBJ1-5
size: -

DNA: TGTGCCAGCAGCTTTGAACCTAGCGGAGCAGGGGAAGAGACCCAGTACTTC
CDR3: CASSFEPSGAGEETQYF
D: -
V: TRBV5-4
J: TRBJ2-5
size: -

DNA: TGTGCCAGCAGTATGATATCTAACTATGGCTACACCTTC
CDR3: CASSMISNYGYTF
D: -
V: TRBV25-1
J: TRBJ1-2
size: -

DNA: TGTGCCACCAGCAGAGATCGGTCAAGTACAGGGTTATATGGCTACACCTTC
CDR3: CATSRDRSSTGLYGYTF
D: -
V: TRBV15
J: TRBJ1-2
size: -

DNA: TGCGCCAGCAGCTTGGAAGTGGGGACGGGCTCTGGAAACACCATATATTTT
CDR3: CASSLEVGTGSGNTIYF
D: -
V: TRBV5-1
J: TRBJ1-3
size: -

DNA: TGTGCCAGCAGCTTTTGGACCGATGGAAACACCATATATTTT
CDR3: CASSFWTDGNTIYF
D: -
V: TRBV5-4
J: TRBJ1-3
size: -